Each of the 21 T cell receptor beta chains below was sequenced from the same sample in a study of cytomegalovirus exposure and HLA in healthy donors. Primers included in the PCR were 60 Vbeta and 13 Jbeta primers. The protocol was immunoSEQ multiplex PCR, while the TCRdb copy is restricted to in-frame clones and leaves out a portion. Counted here are 180,000 or so clones, 80% occurring once; the ten biggest clones make up just over 4.5%. The material sequenced was PBMCs. These receptors were taken from a woman aged 45-59 years in good health and CMV-seropositive.

The genes are TRBV12-2 and TRBJ1-5; the table's D call, TRBD1, was not checked against the DNA. TRBV12-2 represents a pseudogene. The CDR3 covers 16 residues. CDR3 bases: TGTGCAAGTCGCCCCAGGGGTCCAAGGGCGGATCAGCCCCAGCATTTT. Amino acid sequence: CASRPRGPRADQPQHF.

The J gene is TRBJ1-2, the V gene TRBV11-2; D is possibly TRBD1 (5 bases). CDR1 is SGHAT, CDR2 FQNNGV, per germline. CDR3 length equals 15 residues. V shed 0 bases and J shed 4 bases, with 12 bases lying between them. CDR3 residues: CASSLELGQTYGYTF. In nucleotides, the CDR3 is TGTGCCAGCAGCTTAGAACTGGGGCAGACCTATGGCTACACCTTC.

The chain joins TRBV4-1 to TRBJ2-1, with 11 bases identical to TRBD2. With V trimmed by 5 bases and J by 12 bases, 12 bases remained unmatched. The CDR3 totals 15 residues. Looked up from germline, CDR1 is MGHRA and CDR2 is YSYEKL. This chain's CDR3 is CASSSRGTSGSWQFF. CDR3 in DNA: TGCGCCAGCAGCTCAAGGGGCACTAGCGGGAGTTGGCAGTTCTTC.

The chain combines TRBV5-1 with TRBJ2-7; 7 nucleotides line up with TRBD1. This CDR3 comprises 15 residues. Germline CDR1 SGHRS, CDR2 YFSETQ. V shed 6 bases and J 4 bases; nucleotides not matched to a gene: 13. In DNA, the CDR3 is TGCGCCAGCAACAAAAGAGACAGGGATTCATACGAGCAGTACTTC. It specifies CASNKRDRDSYEQYF.

Worth noting for this clone: Germline is not matched at one junction end, which may reflect a read error. The J gene is TRBJ2-7, the V gene TRBV28; D is ambiguous. Germline V gene data show CDR1 as MDHEN and CDR2 as SYDVKM. The CDR3 contains 13 residues. In nucleotides, the CDR3 is TGTGCCAGCAGTACCCCCTCTGTTTCTATGTGTCACTTC. Translated, it gives CASSTPSVSMCHF.

The V call is TRBV6-5, the J call TRBJ1-2; a possible D gene is TRBD1 (6 bases). Germline V gene data show CDR1 as MNHEY and CDR2 as SVGAGI. The ends were cut back, 7 bases at V and 3 bases at J, with 18 bases in the middle. The CDR3 has 15 amino acids. The CDR3 reads CASTITGAGDYGYTF. The CDR3 DNA sequence: TGTGCCAGCACCATTACGGGGGCGGGAGACTATGGCTACACCTTC.

This rearrangement joins TRBV4-2 to TRBJ2-5; tentatively, D is TRBD2 (5 bases). Trimming shortened V by 0 bases and J by 4 bases, and 6 bases separated the two germline ends. Germline CDR1 is LGHNA and CDR2 is YNFKEQ. This CDR3 is built from 13 residues. The CDR3 DNA sequence: TGTGCCAGCAGCCAAGATGAGGGAGAGACCCAGTACTTC. Translation gives CASSQDEGETQYF.

The chain carries TRBV4-2 and TRBJ2-7; a weak D match, TRBD1 (6 bases). V shed 3 bases and J shed 8 bases, with 14 bases lying between them. The V gene's germline CDR1 is LGHNA and CDR2 YNFKEQ. The CDR3 length is 13 residues. The CDR3 spells CASSQADRTQQYF. CDR3 DNA sequence: TGTGCCAGCAGCCAGGCGGACAGAACTCAGCAGTACTTC.

The gene calls are TRBV10-2 and TRBJ2-7; TRBD2 matches 7 bases. This CDR3 is built from 15 residues. V trimming: 0 bases; J trimming: 0 bases; junction bases outside the gene matches: 2. The V gene's germline CDR1 is WSHSY and CDR2 SAAADI. CDR3 sequence: CASSESGGSSYEQYF. DNA for the CDR3: TGCGCCAGCAGTGAGTCCGGCGGGAGCTCCTACGAGCAGTACTTC.

The chain recombines TRBV5-4 with TRBJ2-7; 7 nucleotides match TRBD1. Losses at the gene ends were 3 bases for V and 4 bases for J; bases not matched to a gene: 10. The CDR3 extends over 15 amino acids. Germline V gene lookup returns CDR1 SGHNT and CDR2 YYREEE (reference sequence). The CDR3 here is CASSSFRGGAYEQYF. In DNA, the CDR3 is TGTGCCAGCAGCTCGTTCCGAGGGGGCGCTTACGAGCAGTACTTC.

The chain is built from TRBV27 and TRBJ2-1; a possible D gene is TRBD1 (5 bases). CDR1 is MNHEY and CDR2 is SMNVEV in the germline V gene (reference sequence). The CDR3 contains 16 residues. Trimming took off 3 bases at V and 4 bases at J, with 16 bases between the two ends. The CDR3 DNA reads TGTGCCAGCAGTTTGCTCGACAGTACCCCTTACAATGAGCAGTTCTTC. It encodes CASSLLDSTPYNEQFF.

The chain combines TRBV19 with TRBJ2-3; a weak D match, TRBD2 (6 bases). V lost 8 bases and J 4 bases, leaving 13 bases between the germline ends. Germline loops: CDR1 LNHDA, CDR2 SQIVND (reference sequence). The CDR3 has 13 residues. Written as DNA, the CDR3 is TGTGCCAGTCGTGGGGGAGGAGCAGATACGCAGTATTTT. Translation gives CASRGGGADTQYF.

The CDR3 protein is CASGKTGGTEAFF. DNA of the CDR3: TGTGCCAGCGGCAAAACAGGGGGCACTGAAGCTTTCTTT. The chain has TRBV6-1 and TRBJ1-1; TRBD1 aligns across 8 bases. V trimming: 8 bases; J trimming: 4 bases; junction bases outside the gene matches: 6. Germline V gene lookup returns CDR1 MNHNS and CDR2 SASEGT. The CDR3 totals 13 residues.

V and J are TRBV5-1 and TRBJ2-1, with 12 bases aligning to TRBD2. The CDR3 contains 15 residues. V shed 4 bases, J shed 6 bases, and the junction held 5 bases outside the gene matches. CDR1 and CDR2 from the germline V gene are SGHRS and YFSETQ. Here the CDR3 reads CASSPTSGSINEQFF. In nucleotides, the CDR3 is TGCGCCAGCAGCCCGACTAGCGGGAGCATCAATGAGCAGTTCTTC.

V is TRBV18 and J is TRBJ2-7; the D gene is possibly TRBD1 (5 bases). In germline, CDR1 is KGHSH, CDR2 LQKENI. V dropped 3 bases and J dropped 3 bases, with 15 bases sitting between them. This CDR3 is 15 amino acids long. CDR3 amino acids: CASSPISGQDYEQYF. The CDR3, as DNA: TGTGCCAGCTCACCCATCTCAGGGCAAGACTACGAGCAGTACTTC. The variable domain in full, with the rest retrieved from reference TRBV18 and TRBJ2-7, is NAGVMQNPRHLVRRRGQEARLRCSPMKGHSHVYWYRQLPEEGLKFMVYLQKENIIDESGMPKERFSAEFPKEGPSILRIQQVVRGDSAAYFCASSPISGQDYEQYFGPGTRLTVT.

The CDR3 DNA is TGTGCCAGCAGTTACAGGGGTTCCTACGAGCAGTACTTC. This encodes CASSYRGSYEQYF. The chain uses TRBV6-4 and TRBJ2-7, with 7 bases fitting TRBD1. This CDR3 contains 13 residues. CDR1 and CDR2 (germline): MRHNA, SNTAGT. Trimming at V came to 5 bases and at J to 1 base, leaving 2 bases not matched to a gene.

This clone has only one observation. The CDR3 bases are TGTGCCAGCACGCAGGGCCTACCCTTGAACACTGAAGCTTTCTTT. It is translated as CASTQGLPLNTEAFF. This chain links TRBV19 with TRBJ1-1, with D possibly matching TRBD1 (5 bases). CDR1 is LNHDA and CDR2 is SQIVND in the germline V gene (reference sequence). V dropped 9 bases and J dropped 0 bases, with 17 bases sitting between them. CDR3 length equals 15 residues. The entire variable domain, with the rest obtained from reference TRBV19 and TRBJ1-1, is as follows: DGGITQSPKYLFRKEGQNVTLSCEQNLNHDAMYWYRQDPGQGLRLIYYSQIVNDFQKGDIAEGYSVSREKKESFPLTVTSAQKNPTAFYLCASTQGLPLNTEAFFGQGTRLTVV.

The chain has TRBV2 and TRBJ2-1, with 10 nucleotides matching TRBD2. The CDR3 extends over 15 amino acids. The germline gives CDR1 SNHLY, CDR2 FYNNEI. J lost 6 bases, V lost 1 base, and 3 bases had no gene match. The CDR3 reads CASSEGLAGANEQFF. The CDR3 nucleotides read TGTGCCAGCAGTGAAGGGCTAGCGGGAGCCAATGAGCAGTTCTTC. Drawing the rest from reference TRBV2 and TRBJ2-1, the complete variable domain is EPEVTQTPSHQVTQMGQEVILRCVPISNHLYFYWYRQILGQKVEFLVSFYNNEISEKSEIFDDQFSVERPDGSNFTLKIRSTKLEDSAMYFCASSEGLAGANEQFFGPGTRLTVL.

The genes are TRBV5-8 and TRBJ2-3, with TRBD1 matching 7 bases. Germline values: CDR1 SGHTS, CDR2 YDEGEE. The CDR3 covers 14 residues. V gave up 3 bases and J gave up 4 bases; unmatched junction bases: 5. In DNA form, the CDR3 reads TGTGCCAGCAGCTGGGAGACAGGGTCAGATACGCAGTATTTT. Translating gives CASSWETGSDTQYF.

This clone was counted a single time. The chain recombines TRBV19 with TRBJ2-6; 7 nucleotides align to TRBD1. Germline lookup yields CDR1 LNHDA and CDR2 SQIVND (reference sequence). This CDR3 is 19 amino acids long. Germline trimming cut 4 bases from V and 0 bases from J; bases unmatched to any gene: 12. In DNA form, the CDR3 reads TGTGCCAGTAGTAACCCCATGTGGGACAGTTCCTCTGGGGCCAACGTCCTGACTTTC. Translation gives CASSNPMWDSSSGANVLTF.

This chain connects TRBV21-1 to TRBJ2-7; TRBD2, the table's D call, lacks a check against the DNA. TRBV21-1 is annotated as a pseudogene. This CDR3 comprises 12 residues. Here the CDR3 DNA reads TGTGCCAGTTTCGGGGGTACCTACGAGCAGTACTTC. The encoded protein is CASFGGTYEQYF.